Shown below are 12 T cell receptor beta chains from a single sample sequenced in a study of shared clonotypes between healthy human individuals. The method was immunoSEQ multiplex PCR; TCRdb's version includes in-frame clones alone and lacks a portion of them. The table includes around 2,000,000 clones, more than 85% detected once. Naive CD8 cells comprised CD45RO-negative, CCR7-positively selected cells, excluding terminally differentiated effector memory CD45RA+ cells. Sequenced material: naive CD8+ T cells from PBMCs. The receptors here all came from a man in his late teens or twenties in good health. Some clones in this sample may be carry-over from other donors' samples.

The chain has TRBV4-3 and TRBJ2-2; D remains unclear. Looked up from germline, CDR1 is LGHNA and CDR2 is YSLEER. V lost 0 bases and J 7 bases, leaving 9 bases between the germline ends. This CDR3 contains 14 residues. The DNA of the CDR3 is TGCGCCAGCAGCCAAGATCGGCTCATCGGGGAGCTGTTTTTT. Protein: CASSQDRLIGELFF.

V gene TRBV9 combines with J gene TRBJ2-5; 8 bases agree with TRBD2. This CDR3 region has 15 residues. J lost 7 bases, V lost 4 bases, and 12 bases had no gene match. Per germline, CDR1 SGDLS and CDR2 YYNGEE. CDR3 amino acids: CASSPFLGGEGTQYF. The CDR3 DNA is TGTGCCAGCAGCCCTTTTCTCGGGGGGGAAGGGACCCAGTACTTC.

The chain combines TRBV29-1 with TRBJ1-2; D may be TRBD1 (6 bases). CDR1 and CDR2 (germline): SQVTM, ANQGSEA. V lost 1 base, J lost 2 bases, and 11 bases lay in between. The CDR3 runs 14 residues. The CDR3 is CSVEGPRGNYGYTF. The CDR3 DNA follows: TGCAGCGTTGAAGGCCCCAGGGGAAACTATGGCTACACCTTC.

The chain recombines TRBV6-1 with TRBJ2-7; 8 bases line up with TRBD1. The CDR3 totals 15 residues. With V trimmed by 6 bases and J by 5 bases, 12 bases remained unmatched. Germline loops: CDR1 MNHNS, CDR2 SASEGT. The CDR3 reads CASSTDRGTGHEQYF. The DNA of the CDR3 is TGTGCCAGCAGCACCGACAGGGGAACGGGCCACGAGCAGTACTTC.

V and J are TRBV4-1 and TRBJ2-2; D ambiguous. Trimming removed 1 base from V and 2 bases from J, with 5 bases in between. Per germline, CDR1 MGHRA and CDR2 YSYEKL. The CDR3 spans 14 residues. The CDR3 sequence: CASSQAINTGELFF. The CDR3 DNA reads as TGCGCCAGCAGCCAAGCCATAAACACCGGGGAGCTGTTTTTT.

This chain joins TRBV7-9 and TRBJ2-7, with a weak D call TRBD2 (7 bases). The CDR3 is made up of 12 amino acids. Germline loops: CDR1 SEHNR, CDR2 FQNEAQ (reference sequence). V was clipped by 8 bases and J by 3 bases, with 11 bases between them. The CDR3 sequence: CASGGGIYEQYF. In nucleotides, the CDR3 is TGTGCCAGCGGGGGGGGCATCTACGAGCAGTACTTC.

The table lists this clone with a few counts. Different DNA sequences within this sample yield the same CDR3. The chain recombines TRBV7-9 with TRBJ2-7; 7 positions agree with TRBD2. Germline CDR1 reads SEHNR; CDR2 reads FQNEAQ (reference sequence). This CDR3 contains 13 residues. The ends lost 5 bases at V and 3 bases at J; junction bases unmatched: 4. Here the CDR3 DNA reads TGTGCCAGCAGCCCACGGACTAGCTACGAGCAGTACTTC. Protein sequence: CASSPRTSYEQYF.

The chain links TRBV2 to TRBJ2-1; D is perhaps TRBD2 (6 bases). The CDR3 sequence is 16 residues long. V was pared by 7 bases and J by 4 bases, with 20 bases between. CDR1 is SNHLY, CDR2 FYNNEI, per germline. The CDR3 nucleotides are TGTGCCAGCACCACCTTAGGAGCGGGTCTTTACAATGAGCAGTTCTTC. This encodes CASTTLGAGLYNEQFF.

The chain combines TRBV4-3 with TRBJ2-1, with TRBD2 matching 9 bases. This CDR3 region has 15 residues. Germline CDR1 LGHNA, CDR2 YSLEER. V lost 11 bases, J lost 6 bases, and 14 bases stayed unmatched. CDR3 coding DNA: TGCGCCTCTTGGCCCCCCTCGACTAGCGGCAATGAGCAGTTCTTC. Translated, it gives CASWPPSTSGNEQFF.

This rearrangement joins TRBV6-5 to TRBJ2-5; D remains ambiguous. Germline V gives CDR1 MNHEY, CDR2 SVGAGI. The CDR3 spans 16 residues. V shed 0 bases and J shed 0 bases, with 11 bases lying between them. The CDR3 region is CASSYSQALYQETQYF. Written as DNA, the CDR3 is TGTGCCAGCAGTTACTCTCAGGCACTGTACCAAGAGACCCAGTACTTC.

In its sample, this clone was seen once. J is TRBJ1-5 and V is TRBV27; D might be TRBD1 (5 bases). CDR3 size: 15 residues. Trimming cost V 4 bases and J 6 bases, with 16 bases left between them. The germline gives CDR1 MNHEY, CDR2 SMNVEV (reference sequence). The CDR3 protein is CASSSHGGVGQPQHF. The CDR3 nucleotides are TGTGCCAGCAGTTCACATGGAGGGGTGGGTCAGCCCCAGCATTTT.

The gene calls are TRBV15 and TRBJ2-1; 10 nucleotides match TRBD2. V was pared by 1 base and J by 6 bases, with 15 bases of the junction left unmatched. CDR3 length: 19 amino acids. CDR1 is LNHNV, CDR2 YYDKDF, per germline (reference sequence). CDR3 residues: CATSRGFAPSGSIGNEQFF. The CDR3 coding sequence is TGTGCCACCAGCAGAGGGTTCGCCCCTAGCGGGAGTATAGGCAATGAGCAGTTCTTC.